This TCR beta chain was recovered during a study of CD8+CD57+ T cells in acquired aplastic anemia. Across the study: Sorted CD4+ and CD8+ cells yielded about 3.1 ug of DNA on average. Study observations and caveats: Patients showed no significant difference from controls in CD8+ Simpson's diversity. Both patients and controls carried the same twenty-nine CD8+ CDR3 sequences.

The table lists this clonotype with many counts. Its antigen is not known. For sequencing, patients were chosen who had shown expansion of CD8+CD57+ cells by flow cytometry. In all patients, the disease was severe acquired aplastic anemia. The CDR3 sequence is 17 residues long. Germline CDR1 and CDR2: ENHRY and SYGVKD. With V trimmed by 6 bases and J by 0 bases, 7 bases remained unmatched. Using genomic DNA as the template, TCR beta VDJ and CDR3 profiling was carried out. TCRdb reprocessed the reads with MiXCR, giving one entry per CDR3 protein. Among tens of thousands of distinct CDR3 sequences listed, approximately 63% were seen once.

Input material: sorted CD4+, CD8+, or CD8+CD57+ T cells (not recorded which) from PBMCs. The TCR originated in a human donor with aplastic anemia. This rearrangement joins TRBV10-3 to TRBJ2-7; 14 bases align to TRBD2. In DNA form, the CDR3 reads TGTGCCATCAGGACTAGCGGGGGGGAATCCTACTCCTACGAGCAGTACTTC. Translated, it gives CAIRTSGGESYSYEQYF.